Listed here are 8 T cell receptor beta chains from one sample, sequenced in a study of cytomegalovirus exposure and HLA in healthy donors (dated by TCRdb to about 2017). The library relied on the immunoSEQ multiplex PCR assay. The multiplex PCR relied on a mix of 60 forward primers for TCR Vbeta segments and 13 reverse primers for TCR Jbeta segments. As stored in TCRdb, this immuneACCESS dataset retains in-frame rearrangements with V and J assigned. A fraction of the clones does not appear; measured against another copy, unresolved V genes explain less than half of the discrepancy, and the remainder lacks a known reason. The sample yields 150,000 to 200,000 clones; 65% to 85% were counted once. The ten largest clonotypes hold 1.3% of the sample. Sequencing used PBMCs. These receptors originate from a man between 45 and 60 years old in good health and CMV-seropositive.

The V gene is TRBV11-3, the J gene TRBJ2-1; tentatively, D is TRBD2 (7 bases). The germline CDR1 and CDR2 sequences are SGHNT and YENEEA. The CDR3 is 13 residues long. V was clipped by 5 bases and J by 8 bases, with 13 bases between them. The CDR3 sequence: CASSPRGGDEQFF. The CDR3 DNA is TGTGCCAGCAGCCCGAGGGGGGGCGATGAGCAGTTCTTC.

The rearrangement uses TRBV5-4 and TRBJ1-2; weak D call: TRBD1 (5 bases). The V gene lost 3 bases and the J gene lost 0 bases, with 6 bases spanning the gap. The CDR3 spans 13 residues. CDR1 is SGHNT and CDR2 is YYREEE in the germline V gene (reference sequence). The CDR3 bases are TGTGCCAGCAGCTGGGGCTCTAACTATGGCTACACCTTC. Its translation: CASSWGSNYGYTF. Full variable domain (rest looked up from reference TRBV5-4 and TRBJ1-2): ETGVTQSPTHLIKTRGQQVTLRCSSQSGHNTVSWYQQALGQGPQFIFQYYREEENGRGNFPPRFSGLQFPNYSSELNVNALELDDSALYLCASSWGSNYGYTFGSGTRLTVV.

Note on this clone: The junction departs from the called germline gene at one end, perhaps through a read error. The CDR3 nucleotides are TGTTCCAGCAGCTTAGGTCGACAGAATGGCTACACCTTC. Translated, it gives CSSSLGRQNGYTF. The V and J genes are TRBV7-9 and TRBJ1-2, with D perhaps matching TRBD1 (5 bases). The CDR3 spans 13 residues. Germline values: CDR1 SEHNR, CDR2 FQNEAQ (reference sequence).

The chain recombines TRBV14 with TRBJ1-1; D perhaps matches TRBD1 (6 bases). The germline V gene encodes CDR1 SGHDN and CDR2 FVKESK. V dropped 2 bases and J dropped 3 bases, with 13 bases sitting between them. CDR3 size: 15 residues. The CDR3: CASSQTGSGDTEAFF. The CDR3 region has the DNA TGTGCCAGCAGCCAAACAGGGTCCGGGGACACTGAAGCTTTCTTT.

The chain couples TRBV6-6 to TRBJ1-2, with TRBD1 matching over 7 bases. Germline values: CDR1 MNHNY, CDR2 SVGAGI (reference sequence). There are 14 residues in the CDR3. V shed 6 bases and J 7 bases; nucleotides not matched to a gene: 11. CDR3 protein: CASSPGQDRVGYTF. In nucleotides, the CDR3 is TGTGCCAGCAGCCCCGGACAGGACCGGGTTGGCTACACCTTC.

This chain uses TRBV5-1 with TRBJ2-5; 11 bases align to TRBD2. The V and J ends lost 2 bases and 2 bases, in that order; junction bases with no gene match: 5. Germline loops: CDR1 SGHRS, CDR2 YFSETQ. The CDR3 has 16 amino acids. The CDR3 sequence: CASSFGLAGSQETQYF. The CDR3 DNA reads TGCGCCAGCAGCTTCGGACTAGCGGGTTCTCAAGAGACCCAGTACTTC. The full variable domain, its missing parts supplied by reference TRBV5-1 and TRBJ2-5, is KAGVTQTPRYLIKTRGQQVTLSCSPISGHRSVSWYQQTPGQGLQFLFEYFSETQRNKGNFPGRFSGRQFSNSRSEMNVSTLELGDSALYLCASSFGLAGSQETQYFGPGTRLLVL.

The chain joins TRBV29-1 to TRBJ2-1, with 10 bases aligning to TRBD1. V gave up 6 bases and J gave up 3 bases; unmatched junction bases: 5. CDR1 is SQVTM, CDR2 ANQGSEA, per germline. CDR3 length equals 14 residues. The CDR3 DNA reads TGCAGCGTCGTCCGGGACAGGGGCTACAATGAGCAGTTCTTC. Protein: CSVVRDRGYNEQFF.

This chain connects TRBV29-1 to TRBJ1-2, with D unclear. This CDR3 spans 12 amino acids. V was trimmed by 6 bases and J by 5 bases, leaving 13 bases between them. The germline V gene encodes CDR1 SQVTM and CDR2 ANQGSEA. The DNA for the CDR3 is TGCAGCGTCTCCGGGTTAGTTTATGGCTACACCTTC. It specifies CSVSGLVYGYTF. The complete variable domain, with remaining parts taken from reference TRBV29-1 and TRBJ1-2, reads SAVISQKPSRDICQRGTSLTIQCQVDSQVTMMFWYRQQPGQSLTLIATANQGSEATYESGFVIDKFPISRPNLTFSTLTVSNMSPEDSSIYLCSVSGLVYGYTFGSGTRLTVV.